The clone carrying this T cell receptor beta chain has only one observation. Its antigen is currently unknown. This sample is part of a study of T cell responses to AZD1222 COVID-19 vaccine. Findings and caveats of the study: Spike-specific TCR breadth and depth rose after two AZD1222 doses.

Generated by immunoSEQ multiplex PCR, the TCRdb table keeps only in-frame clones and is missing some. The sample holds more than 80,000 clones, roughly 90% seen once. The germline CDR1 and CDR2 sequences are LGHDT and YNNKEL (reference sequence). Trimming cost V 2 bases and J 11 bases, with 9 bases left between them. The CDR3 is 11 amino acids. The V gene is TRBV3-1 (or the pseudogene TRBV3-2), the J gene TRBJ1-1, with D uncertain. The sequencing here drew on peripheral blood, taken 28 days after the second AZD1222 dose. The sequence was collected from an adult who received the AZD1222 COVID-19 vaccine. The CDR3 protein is CASSQTKVAFF. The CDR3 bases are TGTGCCAGCAGCCAAACGAAGGTTGCTTTCTTT.